This is a list of T cell receptor beta chains from one sample in a study of shared clonotypes between healthy human individuals. Sequencing was performed with immunoSEQ multiplex PCR; in TCRdb, only in-frame clones are kept and a portion is missing. Among 2.5 million or so clones listed, just over 90% were seen once. Sequenced input: naive CD4+ T cells sorted from blood. Source of these receptors: a young man in good health. The CDR3 runs from the conserved cysteine through the conserved F or W.

length | V | CDR3
15 | TRBV6-1 | CAGNSGGLGANEQFF
13 | TRBV11-2 | CASSPQSVNEQFF
11 | TRBV7-9 | CASSFLGTAFF
15 | TRBV6-1 | CASTRLAAVTDTQYF
14 | TRBV5-1 | CASSRFTGSDEQFF
15 | TRBV6-6 | CASTPLRGRQNIQYF
13 | TRBV11-3 | CASSLDFGREQYF
14 | TRBV18 | CASSKDRSSYEQYF
13 | TRBV2 | CASSGQSNQPQHF
14 | TRBV5-6 | CASSFYSSGNTIYF
15 | TRBV9 | CASSPRMGGRQPQHF
12 | TRBV7-2 | CASSSRNSPLHF
17 | TRBV7-2 | CASSFVGWRSEDNEQFF
16 | TRBV15 | CATSRTGTGVYNEQFF
11 | TRBV10-1 | CASSDGFEQFF
15 | TRBV9 | CASSPRDRGYTEAFF
15 | TRBV5-1 | CASSPGTARNAEAFF
16 | TRBV28 | CASSFYGAAQGQPQHF
16 | TRBV6-5 | CASSSIAGTGVQPQHF
16 | TRBV27 | CASSFSGRRTYNEQFF
11 | TRBV30 | CAQGQDLLLHF
14 | TRBV7-9 | CASSLVVLEGEQFF
12 | TRBV10-1 | CASSGLVGEAFF
15 | TRBV30 | CAWSVLGADVRKLFF
14 | TRBV6-5 | CASSYSDRGETQYF
16 | TRBV5-1 | CASSLGAAFSTDTQYF
17 | TRBV19 | CASSTDPTGGSNQPQHF
16 | TRBV19 | CASSAGVWAWKDIQYF
15 | TRBV11-2 | CASSLDGAPQETQYF
19 | TRBV7-2 | CASSHGTSGFVVSTDTQYF
14 | TRBV10-2 | CASSDRDITDTQYF
15 | TRBV7-9 | CASSTLAGDYNEQFF
15 | TRBV27 | CASSPPIGVNSPLHF
16 | TRBV5-4 | CASSQFRGANTGELFF
15 | TRBV28 | CASSNGGQGGTEAFF
16 | TRBV27 | CASSPMAGGTYNEQFF
14 | TRBV6-6 | CASSRTDYNSPLHF
14 | TRBV10-3 | CAIRGQDNTGELFF
14 | TRBV6-6 | CASRGLAGVNEQFF
14 | TRBV6-5 | CASSSYGSGNTIYF
14 | TRBV30 | CAWSLRTVNTEAFF
21 | TRBV4-3 | CASSHQKPGLAGGRRYNEQFF
15 | TRBV7-2 | CASSLFQGDNQPQHF
15 | TRBV11-2 | CASSLDGTGIYGYTF
14 | TRBV2 | CATSRGLGNQPQHF
15 | TRBV11-2 | CASSADRGLWSQQYF
15 | TRBV18 | CASSPPNRGNTEAFF
15 | TRBV6-4 | CAGRARISSYNEQFF
13 | TRBV18 | CASSPRVQDGYTF
12 | TRBV18 | CVSSIKGYEQYF